This TCR beta chain was identified during a study of blood T cell repertoires in COVID-19. At the level of the study: Italy, Spain and the United States were the sources of the convalescent and acute COVID-19 samples. From T cells, B-cell-depleted T cells, or PBMCs came the material, which was cDNA or gDNA.

Profiling relied on immunoSEQ multiplex PCR, and the TCRdb table lists in-frame clones only, not all of them. The sample lists around 300,000 clones, about nine tenths occurring once. Germline CDR1 is MNHEY and CDR2 is SMNVEV (reference sequence). V was clipped by 6 bases and J by 7 bases, with 15 bases between them. The CDR3 runs 14 residues. The chain joins TRBV27 to TRBJ1-4; D might be TRBD1 (5 bases). The receptor was isolated from a woman in her sixties who had recovered from COVID-19. The material sequenced was PBMCs or T cells enriched from blood (not recorded which). This CDR3 reads CASSYGMGGEKLFF. The CDR3 DNA reads TGTGCCAGCAGCTACGGGATGGGGGGTGAAAAACTGTTTTTT.